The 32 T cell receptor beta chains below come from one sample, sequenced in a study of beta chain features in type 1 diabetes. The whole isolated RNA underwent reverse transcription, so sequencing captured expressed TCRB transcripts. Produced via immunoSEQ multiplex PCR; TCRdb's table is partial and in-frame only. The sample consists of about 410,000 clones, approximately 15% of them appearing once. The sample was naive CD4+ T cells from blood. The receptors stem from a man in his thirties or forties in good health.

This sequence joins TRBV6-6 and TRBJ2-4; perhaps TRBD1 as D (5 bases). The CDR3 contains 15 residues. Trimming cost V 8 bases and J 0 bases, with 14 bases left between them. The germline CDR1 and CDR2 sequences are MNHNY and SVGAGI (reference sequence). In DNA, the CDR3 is TGTGCCAGCTGGGGCGGAGCGCTAGCCAAAAACATTCAGTACTTC. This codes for CASWGGALAKNIQYF.

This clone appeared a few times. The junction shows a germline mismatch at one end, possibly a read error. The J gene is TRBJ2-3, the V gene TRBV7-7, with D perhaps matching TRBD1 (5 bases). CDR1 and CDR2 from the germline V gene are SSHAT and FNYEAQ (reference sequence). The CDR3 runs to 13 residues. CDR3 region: CASSLLGPDTQYF. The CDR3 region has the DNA TGTGCTAGCAGCTTACTGGGGCCAGATACGCAGTATTTT.

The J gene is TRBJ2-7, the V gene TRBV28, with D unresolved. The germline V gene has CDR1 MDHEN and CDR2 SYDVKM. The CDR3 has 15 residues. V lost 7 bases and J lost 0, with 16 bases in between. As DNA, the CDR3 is TGTGCCAGCACCCAGACGCCGGCCACCTCCTACGAGCAGTACTTC. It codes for CASTQTPATSYEQYF. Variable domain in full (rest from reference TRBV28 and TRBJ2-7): DVKVTQSSRYLVKRTGEKVFLECVQDMDHENMFWYRQDPGLGLRLIYFSYDVKMKEKGDIPEGYSVSREKKERFSLILESASTNQTSMYLCASTQTPATSYEQYFGPGTRLTVT.

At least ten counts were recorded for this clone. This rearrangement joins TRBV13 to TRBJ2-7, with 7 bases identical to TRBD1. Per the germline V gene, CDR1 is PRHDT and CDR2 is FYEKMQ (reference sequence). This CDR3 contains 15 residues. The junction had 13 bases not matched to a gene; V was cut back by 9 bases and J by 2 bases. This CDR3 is CARKNRGDKTYEQYF. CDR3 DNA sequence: TGTGCCAGAAAGAACAGGGGCGACAAAACCTACGAGCAGTACTTC.

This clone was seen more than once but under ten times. As DNA, the CDR3 is TGTGCCAGCAGCTTGGGAGGGACGGGAGTCCAAGAGACCCAGTACTTC. As protein: CASSLGGTGVQETQYF. V usage is TRBV5-4 and J usage is TRBJ2-5, with a possible D match to TRBD2 (6 bases). V shed 0 bases and J shed 1 base, with 13 bases lying between them. The CDR3 totals 16 residues. The germline CDR1 and CDR2 sequences are SGHNT and YYREEE (reference sequence).

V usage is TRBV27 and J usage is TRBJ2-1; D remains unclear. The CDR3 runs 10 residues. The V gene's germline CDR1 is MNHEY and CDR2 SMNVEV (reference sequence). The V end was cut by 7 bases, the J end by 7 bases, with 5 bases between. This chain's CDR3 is CASNCNEQFF. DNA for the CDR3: TGTGCCAGCAACTGTAATGAGCAGTTCTTC.

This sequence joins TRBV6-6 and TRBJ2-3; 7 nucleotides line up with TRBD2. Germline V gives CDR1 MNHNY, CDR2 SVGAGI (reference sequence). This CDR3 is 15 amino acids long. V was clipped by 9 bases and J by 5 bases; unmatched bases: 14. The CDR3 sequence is CARNPKRLALDTQYF. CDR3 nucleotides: TGTGCCAGGAACCCGAAGCGACTAGCTCTAGATACGCAGTATTTT.

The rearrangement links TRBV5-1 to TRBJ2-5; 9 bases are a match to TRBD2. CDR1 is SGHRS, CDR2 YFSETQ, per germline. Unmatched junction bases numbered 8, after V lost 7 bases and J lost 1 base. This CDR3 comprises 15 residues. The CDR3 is CASGSGGQTQETQYF. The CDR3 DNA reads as TGCGCCAGCGGCAGCGGGGGGCAAACCCAAGAGACCCAGTACTTC.

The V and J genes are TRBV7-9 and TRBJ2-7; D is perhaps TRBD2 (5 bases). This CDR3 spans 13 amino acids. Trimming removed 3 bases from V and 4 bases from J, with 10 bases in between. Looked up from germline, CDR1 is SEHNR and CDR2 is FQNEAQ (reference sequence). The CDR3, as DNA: TGTGCCAGCAGCTTCGGGGTAACATACGAGCAGTACGTC. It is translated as CASSFGVTYEQYV.

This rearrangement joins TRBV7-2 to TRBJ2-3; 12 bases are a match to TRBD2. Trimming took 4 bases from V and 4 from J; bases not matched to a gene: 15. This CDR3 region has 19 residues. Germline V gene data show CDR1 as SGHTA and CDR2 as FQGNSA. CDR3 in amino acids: CASSSPGNLAGGFADTQYF. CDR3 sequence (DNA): TGTGCCAGCAGCTCACCCGGCAACCTAGCGGGAGGGTTCGCAGATACGCAGTATTTT.

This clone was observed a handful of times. The CDR3 loop is CASSVGYRYNEQFF. Here the CDR3 DNA reads TGTGCCAGCAGCGTAGGGTACCGATACAATGAGCAGTTCTTC. The rearrangement links TRBV9 to TRBJ2-1; D remains ambiguous. Germline CDR1 is SGDLS and CDR2 is YYNGEE. The V gene lost 0 bases and the J gene lost 4 bases, with 8 bases spanning the gap. There are 14 residues in the CDR3.

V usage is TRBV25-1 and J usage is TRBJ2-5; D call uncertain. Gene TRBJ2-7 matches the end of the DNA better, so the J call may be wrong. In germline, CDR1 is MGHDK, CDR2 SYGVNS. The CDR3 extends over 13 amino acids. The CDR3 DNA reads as TGTGCCAGCAGAGGGCAAGGAACCTACGAGCAGTACTTC. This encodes CASRGQGTYEQYF.

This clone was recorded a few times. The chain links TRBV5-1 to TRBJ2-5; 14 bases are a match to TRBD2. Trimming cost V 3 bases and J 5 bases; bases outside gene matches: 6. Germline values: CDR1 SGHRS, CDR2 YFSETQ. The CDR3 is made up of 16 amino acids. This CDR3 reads CASSYRLAGGQETQYF. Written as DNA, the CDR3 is TGCGCCAGCAGCTACCGACTAGCGGGAGGGCAGGAGACCCAGTACTTC. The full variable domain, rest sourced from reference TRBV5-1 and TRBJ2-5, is KAGVTQTPRYLIKTRGQQVTLSCSPISGHRSVSWYQQTPGQGLQFLFEYFSETQRNKGNFPGRFSGRQFSNSRSEMNVSTLELGDSALYLCASSYRLAGGQETQYFGPGTRLLVL.

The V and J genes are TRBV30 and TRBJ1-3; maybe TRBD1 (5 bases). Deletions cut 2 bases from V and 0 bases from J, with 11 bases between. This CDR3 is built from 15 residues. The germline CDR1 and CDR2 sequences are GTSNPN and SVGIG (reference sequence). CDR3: CAWSLRVASGNTIYF. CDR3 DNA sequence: TGTGCCTGGAGTCTCAGGGTGGCCTCTGGAAACACCATATATTTT.

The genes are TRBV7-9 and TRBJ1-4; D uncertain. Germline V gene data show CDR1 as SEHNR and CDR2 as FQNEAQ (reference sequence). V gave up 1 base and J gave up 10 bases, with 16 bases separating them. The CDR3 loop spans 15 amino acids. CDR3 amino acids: CASSLDGSPVGKLFF. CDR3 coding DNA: TGTGCCAGCAGCTTAGATGGCAGTCCGGTCGGAAAACTGTTTTTT.

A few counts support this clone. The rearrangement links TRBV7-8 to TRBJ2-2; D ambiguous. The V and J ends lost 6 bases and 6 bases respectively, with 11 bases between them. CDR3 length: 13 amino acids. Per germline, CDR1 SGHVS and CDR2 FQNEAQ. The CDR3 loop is CASSRRTSGELFF. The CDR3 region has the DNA TGTGCCAGCAGTAGGCGAACGTCCGGGGAGCTGTTTTTT.

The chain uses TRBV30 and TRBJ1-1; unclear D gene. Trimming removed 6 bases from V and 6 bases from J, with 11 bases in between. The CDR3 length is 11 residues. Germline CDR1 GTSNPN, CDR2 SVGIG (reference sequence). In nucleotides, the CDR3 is TGTGCCTGCGGGCGTTGGGCTGAAGCTTTCTTT. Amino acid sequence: CACGRWAEAFF.

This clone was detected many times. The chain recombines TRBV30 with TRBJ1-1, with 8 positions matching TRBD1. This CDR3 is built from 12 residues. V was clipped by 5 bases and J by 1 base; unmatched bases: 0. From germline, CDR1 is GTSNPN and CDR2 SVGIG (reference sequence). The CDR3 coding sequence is TGTGCCTGGGGACAGGGGAACACTGAAGCTTTCTTT. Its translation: CAWGQGNTEAFF.

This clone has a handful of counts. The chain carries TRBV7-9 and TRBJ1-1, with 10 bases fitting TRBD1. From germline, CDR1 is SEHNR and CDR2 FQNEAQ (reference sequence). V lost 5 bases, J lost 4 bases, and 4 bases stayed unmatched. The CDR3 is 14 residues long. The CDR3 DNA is TGTGCCAGCAGCGATGACAGGGGGCTCACTGAAGCTTTCTTT. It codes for CASSDDRGLTEAFF.

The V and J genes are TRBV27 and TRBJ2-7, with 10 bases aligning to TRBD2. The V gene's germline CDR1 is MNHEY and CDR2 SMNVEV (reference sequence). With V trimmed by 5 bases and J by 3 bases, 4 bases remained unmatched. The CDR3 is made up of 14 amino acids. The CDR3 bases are TGTGCCAGCAGTCGACGACTAGCGGGCTACGAGCAGTACTTC. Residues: CASSRRLAGYEQYF.

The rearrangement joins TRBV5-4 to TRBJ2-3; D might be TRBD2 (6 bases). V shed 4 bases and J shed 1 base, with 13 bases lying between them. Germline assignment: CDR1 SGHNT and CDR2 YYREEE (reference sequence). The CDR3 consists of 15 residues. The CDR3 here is CASSGGNGRTDTQYF. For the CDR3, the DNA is TGTGCCAGCAGCGGGGGGAACGGACGCACAGATACGCAGTATTTT.

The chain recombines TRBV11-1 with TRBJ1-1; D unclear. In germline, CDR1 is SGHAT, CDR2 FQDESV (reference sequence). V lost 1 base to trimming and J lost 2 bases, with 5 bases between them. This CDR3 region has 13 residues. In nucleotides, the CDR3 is TGTGCCAGCAGCTTAGGGTTTAACACTGAAGCTTTCTTT. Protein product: CASSLGFNTEAFF.

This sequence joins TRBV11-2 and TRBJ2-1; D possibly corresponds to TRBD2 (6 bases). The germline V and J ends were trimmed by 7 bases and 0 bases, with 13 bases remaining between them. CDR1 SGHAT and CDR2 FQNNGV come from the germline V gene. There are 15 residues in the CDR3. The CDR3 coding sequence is TGTGCCAGCATCACCGGGACTCACTCCTACAATGAGCAGTTCTTC. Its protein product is CASITGTHSYNEQFF.

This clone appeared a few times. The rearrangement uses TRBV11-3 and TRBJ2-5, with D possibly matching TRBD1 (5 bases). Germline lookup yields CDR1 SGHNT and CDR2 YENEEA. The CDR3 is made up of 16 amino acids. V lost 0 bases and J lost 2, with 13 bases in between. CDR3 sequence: CASSLEDRIKQETQYF. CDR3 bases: TGTGCCAGCAGCTTAGAAGACAGAATAAAGCAAGAGACCCAGTACTTC. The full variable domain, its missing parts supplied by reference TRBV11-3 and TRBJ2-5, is EAGVVQSPRYKIIEKKQPVAFWCNPISGHNTLYWYLQNLGQGPELLIRYENEEAVDDSQLPKDRFSAERLKGVDSTLKIQPAELGDSAVYLCASSLEDRIKQETQYFGPGTRLLVL.

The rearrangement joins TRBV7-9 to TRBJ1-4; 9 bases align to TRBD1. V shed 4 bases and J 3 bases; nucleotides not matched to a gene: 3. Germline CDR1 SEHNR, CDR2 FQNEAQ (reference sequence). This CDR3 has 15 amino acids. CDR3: CASSWGQGSNEKLFF. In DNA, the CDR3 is TGTGCCAGCAGCTGGGGACAGGGATCTAATGAAAAACTGTTTTTT.

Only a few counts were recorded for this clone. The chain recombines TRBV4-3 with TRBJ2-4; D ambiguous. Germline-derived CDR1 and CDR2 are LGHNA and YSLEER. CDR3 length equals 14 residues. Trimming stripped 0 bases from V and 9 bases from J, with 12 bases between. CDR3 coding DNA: TGCGCCAGCAGCCAAGATGGGCAGGTGGGCATTCAGTACTTC. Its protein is CASSQDGQVGIQYF.

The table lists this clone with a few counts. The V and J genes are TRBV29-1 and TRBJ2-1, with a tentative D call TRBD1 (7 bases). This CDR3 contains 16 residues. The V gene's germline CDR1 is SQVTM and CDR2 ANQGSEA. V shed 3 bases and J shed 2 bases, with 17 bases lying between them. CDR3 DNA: TGCAGCGTTGATTACAGGGGAGGTATTACCTACAATGAGCAGTTCTTC. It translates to CSVDYRGGITYNEQFF.

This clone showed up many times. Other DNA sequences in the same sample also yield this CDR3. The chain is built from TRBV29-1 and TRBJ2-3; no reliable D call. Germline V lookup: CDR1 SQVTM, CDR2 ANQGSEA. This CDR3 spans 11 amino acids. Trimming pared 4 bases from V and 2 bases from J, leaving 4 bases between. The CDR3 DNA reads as TGCAGCGTTGCCCTCACAGATACGCAGTATTTT. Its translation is CSVALTDTQYF.

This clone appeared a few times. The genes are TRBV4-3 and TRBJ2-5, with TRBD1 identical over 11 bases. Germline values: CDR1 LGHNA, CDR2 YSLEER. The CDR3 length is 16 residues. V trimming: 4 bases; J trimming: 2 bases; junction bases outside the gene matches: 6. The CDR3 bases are TGCGCCAGCAGCCGCCAAGGACAGGGGGCTCAAGAGACCCAGTACTTC. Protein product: CASSRQGQGAQETQYF.

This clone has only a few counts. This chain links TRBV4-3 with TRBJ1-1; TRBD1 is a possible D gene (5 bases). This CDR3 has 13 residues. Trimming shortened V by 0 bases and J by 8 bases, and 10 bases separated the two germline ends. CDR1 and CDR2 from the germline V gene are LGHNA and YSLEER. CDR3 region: CASSQDRGAEAFF. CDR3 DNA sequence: TGCGCCAGCAGCCAAGATCGCGGGGCCGAAGCTTTCTTT.

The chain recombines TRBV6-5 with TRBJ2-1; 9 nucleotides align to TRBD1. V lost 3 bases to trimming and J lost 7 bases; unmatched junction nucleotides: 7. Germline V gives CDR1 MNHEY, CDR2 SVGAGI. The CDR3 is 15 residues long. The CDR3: CASSYRTGVINEQFF. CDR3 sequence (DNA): TGTGCCAGCAGTTATAGGACAGGGGTAATAAATGAGCAGTTCTTC.

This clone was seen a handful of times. CDR3: CASSLVGSGSYEQYV. As DNA, the CDR3 is TGTGCCAGCAGCTTGGTGGGCTCGGGCTCCTACGAGCAGTACGTC. The genes are TRBV7-8 and TRBJ2-7; no clear D gene. This CDR3 spans 15 amino acids. Germline CDR1 SGHVS, CDR2 FQNEAQ. V lost 3 bases to trimming and J lost 0 bases, with 12 bases between them.